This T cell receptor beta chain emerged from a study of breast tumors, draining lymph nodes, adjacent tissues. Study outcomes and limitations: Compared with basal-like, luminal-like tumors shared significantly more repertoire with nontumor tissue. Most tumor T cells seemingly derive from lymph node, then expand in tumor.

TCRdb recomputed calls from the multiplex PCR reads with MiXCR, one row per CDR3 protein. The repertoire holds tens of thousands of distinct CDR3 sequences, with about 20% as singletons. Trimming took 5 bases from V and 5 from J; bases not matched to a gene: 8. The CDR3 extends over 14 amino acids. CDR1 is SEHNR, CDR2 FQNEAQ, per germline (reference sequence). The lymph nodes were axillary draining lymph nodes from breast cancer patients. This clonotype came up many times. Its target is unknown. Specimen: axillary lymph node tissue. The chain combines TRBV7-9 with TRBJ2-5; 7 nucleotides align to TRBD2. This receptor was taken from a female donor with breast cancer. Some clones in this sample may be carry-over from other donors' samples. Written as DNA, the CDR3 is TGTGCCAGCAGCCGAGGACTAGGCCCGGAGACCCAGTACTTC. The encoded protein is CASSRGLGPETQYF.